This T cell receptor (beta chain) was recorded in a study of Graves' ophthalmopathy and Graves' hyperthyroidism. Study at large: Researchers obtained peripheral blood at initial diagnosis, before any treatment had begun.

Recruitment covered hyperthyroidism patients aged 18 to 65 whose new diagnosis was of under 2 months' duration. Researchers turned away patients with other autoimmune diseases, uncontrolled infections, pregnancy or lactation. The PBMCs used were ones drawn from approximately 10 ml of fresh peripheral blood. This CDR3 has 15 amino acids. Trimming removed 7 bases from V and 6 bases from J, with 21 bases in between. CDR1 and CDR2 (germline): SNHLY, FYNNEI. Beta-chain TCR CDR3 regions were amplified from RNA transcripts. Amplification began with first-round RT-PCR using HTBI primers, then second-round multiplex PCR was performed. TCRdb re-called the multiplex PCR reads with MiXCR, one entry per CDR3 protein. The sample contains 400,000 or so distinct CDR3 sequences, 15% to 19% of which appear only once. Many counts were recorded for this clonotype.

Input material: peripheral blood. The chain joins TRBV2 to TRBJ1-2; a possible D gene is TRBD1 (5 bases). The sequence derives from a young woman with stable Graves' hyperthyroidism. The CDR3, as DNA: TGTGCCAGCACCCGCGAGGGAGGGTTGGGACATGGCTACACCTTC. Translation gives CASTREGGLGHGYTF.